This T cell receptor (beta chain) was identified during a study of glioma-infiltrating T cells. Study-wide results and limits: Only very few CDR3 sequences appeared in both tissue and blood. Non-neoplastic patients had below-expected tissue-blood divergence, while all gliomas exceeded expectation.

V was pared by 2 bases and J by 4 bases, with 13 bases between. Germline assignment: CDR1 GTSNPN and CDR2 SVGIG (reference sequence). This CDR3 has 14 amino acids. TCR alpha and beta CDR3 regions were amplified from RNA using iRepertoire nested multiplex PCR. For one-step reverse transcription and amplification, 100-400 ng of tissue mRNA or PBMC total RNA was used. One entry per CDR3 protein results from TCRdb running MiXCR on the multiplex PCR reads. The sample shows more than 100,000 distinct CDR3 sequences, around 31% of them seen only once. Details on this clonotype: Its target is not known.

Sequenced input: glioma tissue, nonneoplastic brain tissue, or PBMCs (not recorded which). This chain joins TRBV30 and TRBJ2-3, with D possibly being TRBD2 (6 bases). The receptor was isolated from a human donor with low-grade glioma or glioblastoma, undergoing nonglioma brain surgery, or in good health (not recorded which). The CDR3 nucleotides are TGTGCCTGGAGTTTGGTTAGCGGTTCAGATACGCAGTATTTT. Amino acid sequence: CAWSLVSGSDTQYF. The full variable domain, its missing parts supplied by reference TRBV30 and TRBJ2-3, is SQTIHQWPATLVQPVGSPLSLECTVEGTSNPNLYWYRQAAGRGLQLLFYSVGIGQISSEVPQNLSASRPQDRQFILSSKKLLLSDSGFYLCAWSLVSGSDTQYFGPGTRLTVL.